What follows are 13 T cell receptor beta chains derived from one specimen sequenced in a study of blood T cell repertoires in COVID-19. Assay used: immunoSEQ multiplex PCR; TCRdb lists only in-frame clones, some missing. The profile shows 130,000 to 150,000 clones, 65% to 90% of them singletons. Sequencing used peripheral blood. These receptors all come from a woman between 45 and 65 years old in a cohort sampled during active or convalescent COVID-19.

The rearrangement joins TRBV5-4 to TRBJ2-7, with TRBD1 matching 7 bases. With V trimmed by 2 bases and J by 4 bases, 6 bases remained unmatched. CDR3 length equals 14 residues. Per the germline V gene, CDR1 is SGHNT and CDR2 is YYREEE (reference sequence). As DNA, the CDR3 is TGTGCCAGCAGCTTAACAGGGGTGGAATACGAGCAGTACTTC. Translated, it gives CASSLTGVEYEQYF.

The J gene is TRBJ1-4, the V gene TRBV30; D ambiguous. Germline CDR1 reads GTSNPN; CDR2 reads SVGIG (reference sequence). The CDR3 sequence is 13 residues long. V was pared by 0 bases and J by 7 bases, with 9 bases between. Written as DNA, the CDR3 is TGTGCCTGGAGTGTAACGGCAGGTGAAAAACTGTTTTTT. Protein: CAWSVTAGEKLFF.

This clone showed up just once. The chain joins TRBV3-1 (or the pseudogene TRBV3-2) to TRBJ1-4; no clear D gene. From germline, CDR1 is LGHDT and CDR2 YNNKEL (reference sequence). Between the trimmed V and J ends, which lost 4 bases and 5 bases, there was a span of 14 bases. The length of the CDR3 is 15 residues. CDR3 in DNA: TGTGCCAGCAGCCTCGCGGGTAGTACCAATGAAAAACTGTTTTTT. Its translation: CASSLAGSTNEKLFF.

The V and J genes are TRBV24-1 and TRBJ1-5; no clear D gene. The CDR3 consists of 17 residues. Germline lookup yields CDR1 KGHDR and CDR2 SFDVKD. V gave up 3 bases and J gave up 0 bases, with 14 bases separating them. Here the CDR3 reads CATSDGAGRDSNQPQHF. In nucleotides, the CDR3 is TGTGCCACCAGTGATGGTGCGGGGAGGGATAGCAATCAGCCCCAGCATTTT.

The chain combines TRBV19 with TRBJ2-2; 8 nucleotides line up with TRBD1. CDR1 and CDR2 (germline): LNHDA, SQIVND (reference sequence). This CDR3 comprises 15 residues. J was trimmed by 7 bases and V by 10 bases; bases with no gene match: 14. The CDR3 here is CATGTGLCRRGELFF. The CDR3 nucleotides are TGTGCCACCGGGACAGGCTTATGCAGGCGCGGGGAGCTGTTTTTT.

The genes are TRBV29-1 and TRBJ2-7, with 8 bases identical to TRBD1. This CDR3 contains 11 residues. From germline, CDR1 is SQVTM and CDR2 ANQGSEA. Trimming took 3 bases from V and 9 from J; bases not matched to a gene: 4. In DNA form, the CDR3 reads TGCAGCGTTGATGGGGGGACAGGGCAGTACTTC. It is translated as CSVDGGTGQYF.

This chain links TRBV29-1 with TRBJ1-5; 9 nucleotides match TRBD1. Germline V lookup: CDR1 SQVTM, CDR2 ANQGSEA. The CDR3 consists of 13 residues. The junction had 6 bases not matched to a gene; V was cut back by 6 bases and J by 6 bases. The CDR3 reads CSVGTGLTQPQHF. The CDR3, as DNA: TGCAGCGTCGGGACAGGGCTAACTCAGCCCCAGCATTTT.

This chain connects TRBV6-6 to TRBJ1-1; TRBD1 is a possible D gene (6 bases). The V end was cut by 6 bases, the J end by 1 base, with 18 bases between. CDR3 length: 16 residues. From germline, CDR1 is MNHNY and CDR2 SVGAGI (reference sequence). The CDR3 loop reads CASSHRAGHSNTEAFF. CDR3 nucleotides: TGTGCCAGCAGCCACAGGGCAGGGCACTCGAACACTGAAGCTTTCTTT.

This clone was detected once. J is TRBJ1-3 and V is TRBV19, with no clear D. The length of the CDR3 is 13 residues. V shed 5 bases and J shed 2 bases, with 7 bases lying between them. Per the germline V gene, CDR1 is LNHDA and CDR2 is SQIVND (reference sequence). DNA of the CDR3: TGTGCCAGTAGTCTGAGCCCTGGAAACACCATATATTTT. Protein sequence: CASSLSPGNTIYF.

The genes are TRBV6-5 and TRBJ1-2, with 9 nucleotides matching TRBD1. This CDR3 comprises 15 residues. The V gene's germline CDR1 is MNHEY and CDR2 SVGAGI. The junction had 9 bases not matched to a gene; V was cut back by 6 bases and J by 4 bases. The CDR3 sequence: CASSQTGQGTYGYTF. The CDR3 coding sequence is TGTGCCAGCAGCCAAACAGGACAGGGGACCTATGGCTACACCTTC.

This chain connects TRBV19 to TRBJ1-3; D perhaps matches TRBD1 (5 bases). Trimming pared 3 bases from V and 0 bases from J, leaving 15 bases between. Germline lookup yields CDR1 LNHDA and CDR2 SQIVND (reference sequence). This CDR3 is built from 17 residues. In DNA form, the CDR3 reads TGTGCCAGTAGTATCCGCTCCGGGGGGGGCTCTGGAAACACCATATATTTT. This codes for CASSIRSGGGSGNTIYF. Full variable domain (remainder filled in from reference TRBV19 and TRBJ1-3): DGGITQSPKYLFRKEGQNVTLSCEQNLNHDAMYWYRQDPGQGLRLIYYSQIVNDFQKGDIAEGYSVSREKKESFPLTVTSAQKNPTAFYLCASSIRSGGGSGNTIYFGEGSWLTVV.

The chain links TRBV7-2 to TRBJ1-1, with 7 bases matching TRBD1. The junction had 8 bases not matched to a gene; V was cut back by 6 bases and J by 7 bases. The CDR3 extends over 13 amino acids. From germline, CDR1 is SGHTA and CDR2 FQGNSA. The CDR3 sequence: CASRRDSSFEAFF. CDR3 nucleotides: TGTGCCAGCAGACGGGACAGTTCCTTTGAAGCTTTCTTT.

The CDR3 protein is CASTTWDRGYGYTF. CDR3 nucleotide sequence: TGTGCCAGCACCACATGGGACAGGGGATATGGCTACACCTTC. J is TRBJ1-2 and V is TRBV2; 10 nucleotides align to TRBD1. Germline V gives CDR1 SNHLY, CDR2 FYNNEI. V dropped 7 bases and J dropped 5; count of bases not matched to a gene: 7. This CDR3 comprises 14 residues.